The rows below give T cell receptor beta chains drawn from one sample of a study of CD8+ T cells in alopecia areata. Sequenced by immunoSEQ multiplex PCR; TCRdb stores in-frame clones only, minus some. The sample holds some 150,000 clones, roughly 50% seen once. Material: CD4+ T cells sorted from blood, obtained between weeks 55 and 65, from a patient treated with tofacitinib. The receptors stem from a human donor with alopecia areata. The CDR3 runs from the conserved cysteine through the conserved F or W. The order of the fields is clone size, V gene, D gene, J gene, CDR3 protein, CDR3 DNA. A D gene is named only where the DNA matches it firmly. Only some rows state a clone size, as once, few, many or a class for expanded clones.

size: -
V: TRBV6-5
D: -
J: TRBJ1-6
CDR3: CASSYSRTPGSPLHF
DNA: TGTGCCAGCAGTTACTCGAGGACGCCGGGTTCACCCCTCCACTTT

size: -
V: TRBV4-2
D: TRBD2
J: TRBJ2-5
CDR3: CASSHRGGETQYF
DNA: TGTGCCAGCAGCCATAGGGGAGGGGAGACCCAGTACTTC

size: few
V: TRBV2
D: TRBD2
J: TRBJ2-5
CDR3: CASSQSRGAGGETQYF
DNA: TGTGCCAGCAGTCAGAGTCGGGGAGCGGGGGGAGAGACCCAGTACTTC

size: few
V: TRBV11-2
D: TRBD2
J: TRBJ2-5
CDR3: CASSLGWLAGEETQYF
DNA: TGTGCCAGCAGCTTAGGTTGGCTAGCGGGGGAAGAGACCCAGTACTTC

size: -
V: TRBV5-6
D: -
J: TRBJ1-6
CDR3: CASSLVGLPLHF
DNA: TGTGCCAGCAGCTTGGTAGGGTTACCCCTCCACTTT

size: -
V: TRBV19
D: -
J: TRBJ1-5
CDR3: CASSIAAQPQHF
DNA: TGTGCCAGTAGTATAGCGGCCCAGCCCCAGCATTTT

size: -
V: TRBV9
D: -
J: TRBJ2-7
CDR3: CASSVGTGQSYEQYF
DNA: TGTGCCAGCAGCGTCGGTACAGGGCAGTCCTACGAGCAGTACTTC

size: few
V: TRBV29-1
D: TRBD2
J: TRBJ2-5
CDR3: CSVAGRLAGKETQYF
DNA: TGCAGCGTTGCTGGGCGACTAGCGGGTAAAGAGACCCAGTACTTC

size: -
V: TRBV7-9
D: -
J: TRBJ2-3
CDR3: CASSVELGGADTQYF
DNA: TGTGCCAGCAGCGTAGAATTGGGTGGGGCAGATACGCAGTATTTT

size: -
V: TRBV29-1
D: -
J: TRBJ1-1
CDR3: CSAPPWGTNTEAFF
DNA: TGCAGCGCTCCCCCGTGGGGAACGAACACTGAAGCTTTCTTT

size: -
V: TRBV6-5
D: -
J: TRBJ2-4
CDR3: CASSSLAKNIQYF
DNA: TGTGCCAGCAGTTCATTGGCCAAAAACATTCAGTACTTC

size: -
V: TRBV30
D: -
J: TRBJ2-5
CDR3: CAWSTRDRDQYF
DNA: TGTGCCTGGAGCACTAGGGACCGGGACCAGTACTTC

size: few
V: TRBV6-5
D: TRBD1
J: TRBJ1-2
CDR3: CASSYSGQGTYGYTF
DNA: TGTGCCAGCAGTTACTCTGGACAGGGGACCTATGGCTACACCTTC

size: -
V: TRBV6-5
D: -
J: TRBJ2-7
CDR3: CASSSPPGLSSYEQYF
DNA: TGTGCCAGCAGTTCCCCGCCGGGACTCTCCTCCTACGAGCAGTACTTC

size: few
V: TRBV29-1
D: TRBD2
J: TRBJ2-1
CDR3: CSARLAASYNEQFF
DNA: TGCAGCGCCCGACTAGCGGCTTCCTACAATGAGCAGTTCTTC

size: -
V: TRBV30
D: -
J: TRBJ2-7
CDR3: CAWKMSATYEQYF
DNA: TGTGCCTGGAAAATGTCCGCTACCTACGAGCAGTACTTC

size: -
V: TRBV25-1
D: -
J: TRBJ1-1
CDR3: CASSELTVNTEAFF
DNA: TGTGCCAGCAGTGAGTTGACAGTCAACACTGAAGCTTTCTTT

size: -
V: TRBV7-9
D: -
J: TRBJ1-4
CDR3: CASRGGSNEKLFF
DNA: TGTGCCAGCAGGGGTGGCTCTAATGAAAAACTGTTTTTT

size: few
V: TRBV7-9
D: TRBD1
J: TRBJ2-5
CDR3: CASGTVQETQYF
DNA: TGTGCCAGCGGGACAGTACAAGAGACCCAGTACTTC

size: -
V: TRBV5-6
D: -
J: TRBJ1-1
CDR3: CASSSTTLNTEAFF
DNA: TGTGCCAGCAGCTCGACGACGCTGAACACTGAAGCTTTCTTT

size: -
V: TRBV2
D: -
J: TRBJ1-1
CDR3: CASSGGGTEAFF
DNA: TGTGCCAGCTCTGGGGGGGGCACTGAAGCTTTCTTT

size: -
V: TRBV4-1
D: -
J: TRBJ1-4
CDR3: CASSQDGRGKSEKLFF
DNA: TGCGCCAGCAGCCAAGACGGGCGGGGTAAGAGCGAAAAACTGTTTTTT